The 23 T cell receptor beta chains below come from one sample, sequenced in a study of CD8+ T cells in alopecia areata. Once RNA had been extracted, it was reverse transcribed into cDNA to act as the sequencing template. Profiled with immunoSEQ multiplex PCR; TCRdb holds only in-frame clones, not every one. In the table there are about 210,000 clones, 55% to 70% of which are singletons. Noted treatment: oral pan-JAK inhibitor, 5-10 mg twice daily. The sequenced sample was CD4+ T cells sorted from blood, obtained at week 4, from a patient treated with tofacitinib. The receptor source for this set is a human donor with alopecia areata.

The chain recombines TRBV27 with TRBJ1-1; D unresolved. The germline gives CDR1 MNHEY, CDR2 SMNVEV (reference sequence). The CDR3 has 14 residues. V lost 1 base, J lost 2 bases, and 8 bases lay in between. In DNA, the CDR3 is TGTGCCAGCAGTTTATATGGGGATAACACTGAAGCTTTCTTT. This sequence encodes CASSLYGDNTEAFF.

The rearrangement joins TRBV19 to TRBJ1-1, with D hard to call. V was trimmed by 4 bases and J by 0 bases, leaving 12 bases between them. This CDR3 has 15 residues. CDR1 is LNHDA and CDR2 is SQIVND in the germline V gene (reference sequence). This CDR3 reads CASSRETTMNTEAFF. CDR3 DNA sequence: TGTGCCAGTAGTAGGGAAACTACGATGAACACTGAAGCTTTCTTT.

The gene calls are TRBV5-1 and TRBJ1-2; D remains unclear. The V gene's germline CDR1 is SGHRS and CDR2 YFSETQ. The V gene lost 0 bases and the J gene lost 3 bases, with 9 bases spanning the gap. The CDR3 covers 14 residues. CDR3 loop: CASSLAGLDYGYTF. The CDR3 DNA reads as TGCGCCAGCAGCTTGGCCGGGCTCGACTATGGCTACACCTTC. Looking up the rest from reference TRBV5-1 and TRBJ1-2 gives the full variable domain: KAGVTQTPRYLIKTRGQQVTLSCSPISGHRSVSWYQQTPGQGLQFLFEYFSETQRNKGNFPGRFSGRQFSNSRSEMNVSTLELGDSALYLCASSLAGLDYGYTFGSGTRLTVV.

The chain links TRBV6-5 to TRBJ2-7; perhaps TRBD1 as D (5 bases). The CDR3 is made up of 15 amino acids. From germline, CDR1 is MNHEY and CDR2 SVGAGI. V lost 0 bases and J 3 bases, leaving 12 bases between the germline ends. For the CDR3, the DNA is TGTGCCAGCAGTTACTCGATTCTGGACAACTACGAGCAGTACTTC. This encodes CASSYSILDNYEQYF.

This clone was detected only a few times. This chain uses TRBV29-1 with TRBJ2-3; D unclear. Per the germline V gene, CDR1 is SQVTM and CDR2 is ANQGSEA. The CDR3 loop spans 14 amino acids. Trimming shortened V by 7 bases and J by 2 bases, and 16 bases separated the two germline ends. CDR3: CSGRVQDLTDTQYF. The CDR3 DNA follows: TGCAGCGGGAGAGTGCAGGACCTCACAGATACGCAGTATTTT.

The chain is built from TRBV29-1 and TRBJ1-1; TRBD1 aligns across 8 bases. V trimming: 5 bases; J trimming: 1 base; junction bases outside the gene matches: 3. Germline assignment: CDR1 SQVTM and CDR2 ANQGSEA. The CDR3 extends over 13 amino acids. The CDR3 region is CSVRGQENTEAFF. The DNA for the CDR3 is TGCAGCGTTCGGGGACAGGAGAACACTGAAGCTTTCTTT.

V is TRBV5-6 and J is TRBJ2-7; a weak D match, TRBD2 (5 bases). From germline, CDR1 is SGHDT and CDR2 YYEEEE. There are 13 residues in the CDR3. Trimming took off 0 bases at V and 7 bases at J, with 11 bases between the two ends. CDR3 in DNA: TGTGCCAGCAGCTTGGGGGTTAGGGAGGAGCAGTACTTC. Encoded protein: CASSLGVREEQYF. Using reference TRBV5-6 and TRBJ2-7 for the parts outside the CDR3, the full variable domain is DAGVTQSPTHLIKTRGQQVTLRCSPKSGHDTVSWYQQALGQGPQFIFQYYEEEERQRGNFPDRFSGHQFPNYSSELNVNALLLGDSALYLCASSLGVREEQYFGPGTRLTVT.

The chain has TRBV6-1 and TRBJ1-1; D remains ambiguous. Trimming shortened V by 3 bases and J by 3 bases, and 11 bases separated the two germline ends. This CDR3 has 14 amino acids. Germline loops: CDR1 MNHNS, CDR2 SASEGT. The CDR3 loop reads CASSDHRGDTEAFF. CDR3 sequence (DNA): TGTGCCAGCAGTGATCACCGTGGGGACACTGAAGCTTTCTTT.

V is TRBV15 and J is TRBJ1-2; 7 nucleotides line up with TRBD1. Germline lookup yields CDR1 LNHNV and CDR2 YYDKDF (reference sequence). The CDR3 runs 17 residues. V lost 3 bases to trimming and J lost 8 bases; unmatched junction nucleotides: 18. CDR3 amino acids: CATSSTIREQGSNGYTF. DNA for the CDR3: TGTGCCACCAGCAGCACCATTAGGGAACAGGGGTCGAACGGCTACACCTTC.

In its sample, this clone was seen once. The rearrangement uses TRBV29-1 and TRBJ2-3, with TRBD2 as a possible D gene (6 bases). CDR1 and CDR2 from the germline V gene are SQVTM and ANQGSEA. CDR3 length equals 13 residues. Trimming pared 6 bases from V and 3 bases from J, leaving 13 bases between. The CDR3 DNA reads TGCAGCGTCCGAGTCGGGGGTACAGATACGCAGTATTTT. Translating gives CSVRVGGTDTQYF.

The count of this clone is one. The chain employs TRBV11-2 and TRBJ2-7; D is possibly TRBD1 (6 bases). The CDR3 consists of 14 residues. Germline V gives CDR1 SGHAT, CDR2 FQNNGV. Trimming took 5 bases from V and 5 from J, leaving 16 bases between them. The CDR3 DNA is TGTGCCAGCAGCCCCCGACAGGTGGCCCACGAGCAGTACTTC. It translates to CASSPRQVAHEQYF.

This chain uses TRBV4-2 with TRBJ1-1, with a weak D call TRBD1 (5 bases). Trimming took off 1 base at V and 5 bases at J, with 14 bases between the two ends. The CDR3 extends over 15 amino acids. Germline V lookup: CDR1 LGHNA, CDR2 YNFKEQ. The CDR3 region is CASSQAADWGTEAFF. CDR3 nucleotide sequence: TGTGCCAGCAGCCAAGCTGCCGACTGGGGGACTGAAGCTTTCTTT.

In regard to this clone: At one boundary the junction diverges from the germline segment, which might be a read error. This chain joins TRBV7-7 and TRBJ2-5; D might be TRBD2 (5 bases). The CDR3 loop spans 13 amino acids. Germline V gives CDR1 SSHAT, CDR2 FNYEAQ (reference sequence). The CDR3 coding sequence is TGTGCTAGCAGCTTGAGCCCGGGGGAGACCCAGTACTTC. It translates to CASSLSPGETQYF.

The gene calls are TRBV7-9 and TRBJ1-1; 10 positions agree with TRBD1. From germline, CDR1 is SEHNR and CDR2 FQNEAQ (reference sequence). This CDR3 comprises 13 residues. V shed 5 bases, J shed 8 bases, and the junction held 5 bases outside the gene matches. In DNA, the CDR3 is TGTGCCAGCAGCCCTCAGGGACAGGGGGAAGCTTTCTTT. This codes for CASSPQGQGEAFF.

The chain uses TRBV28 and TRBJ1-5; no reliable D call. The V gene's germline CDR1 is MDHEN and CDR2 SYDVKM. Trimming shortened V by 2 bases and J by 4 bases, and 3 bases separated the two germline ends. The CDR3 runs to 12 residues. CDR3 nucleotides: TGTGCCAGCAGTTTACTGAATCAGCCCCAGCATTTT. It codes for CASSLLNQPQHF.

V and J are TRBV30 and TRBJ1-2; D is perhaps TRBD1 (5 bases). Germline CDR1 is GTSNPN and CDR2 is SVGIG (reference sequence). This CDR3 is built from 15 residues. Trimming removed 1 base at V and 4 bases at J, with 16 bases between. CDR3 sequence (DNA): TGTGCCTGGAGTGCTAGGGGTTCTCGGGCCTATGGCTACACCTTC. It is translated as CAWSARGSRAYGYTF. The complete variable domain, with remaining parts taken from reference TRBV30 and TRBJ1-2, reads SQTIHQWPATLVQPVGSPLSLECTVEGTSNPNLYWYRQAAGRGLQLLFYSVGIGQISSEVPQNLSASRPQDRQFILSSKKLLLSDSGFYLCAWSARGSRAYGYTFGSGTRLTVV.

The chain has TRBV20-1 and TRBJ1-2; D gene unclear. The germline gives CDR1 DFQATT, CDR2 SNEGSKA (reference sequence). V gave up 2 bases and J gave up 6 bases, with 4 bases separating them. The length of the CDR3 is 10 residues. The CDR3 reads CSARFDGYTF. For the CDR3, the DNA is TGCAGTGCTAGATTCGATGGCTACACCTTC.

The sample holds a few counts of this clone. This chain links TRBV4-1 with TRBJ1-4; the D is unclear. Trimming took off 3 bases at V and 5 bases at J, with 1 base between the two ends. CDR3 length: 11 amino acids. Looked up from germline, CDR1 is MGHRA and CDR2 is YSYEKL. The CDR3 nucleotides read TGCGCCAGCAGCCAGAATGAAAAACTGTTTTTT. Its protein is CASSQNEKLFF.

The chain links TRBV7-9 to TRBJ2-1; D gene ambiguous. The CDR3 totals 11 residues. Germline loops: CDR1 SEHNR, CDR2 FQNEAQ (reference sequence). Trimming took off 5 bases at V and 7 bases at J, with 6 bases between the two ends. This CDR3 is CASSDSNEQFF. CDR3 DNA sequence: TGTGCCAGCAGCGACTCTAATGAGCAGTTCTTC.

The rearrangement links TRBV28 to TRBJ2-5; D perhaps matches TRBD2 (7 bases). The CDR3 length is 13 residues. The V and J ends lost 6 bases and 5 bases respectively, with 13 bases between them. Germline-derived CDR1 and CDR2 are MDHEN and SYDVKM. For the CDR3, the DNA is TGTGCCAGCAGAGGGGGGGCGGGCGAGACCCAGTACTTC. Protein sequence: CASRGGAGETQYF.

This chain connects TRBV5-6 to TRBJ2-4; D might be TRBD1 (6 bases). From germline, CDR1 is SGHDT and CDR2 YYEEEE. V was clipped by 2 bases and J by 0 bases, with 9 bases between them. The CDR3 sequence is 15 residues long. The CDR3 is CASSLQGLAKNIQYF. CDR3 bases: TGTGCCAGCAGCTTACAGGGTCTAGCCAAAAACATTCAGTACTTC.

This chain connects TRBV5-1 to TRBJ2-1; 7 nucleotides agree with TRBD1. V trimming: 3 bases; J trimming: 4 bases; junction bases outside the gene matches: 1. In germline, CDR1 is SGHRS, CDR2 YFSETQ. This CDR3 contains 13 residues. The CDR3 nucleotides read TGCGCCAGCAGCTCGGGACAGTACAATGAGCAGTTCTTC. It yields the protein CASSSGQYNEQFF. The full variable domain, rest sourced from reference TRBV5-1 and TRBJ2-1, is KAGVTQTPRYLIKTRGQQVTLSCSPISGHRSVSWYQQTPGQGLQFLFEYFSETQRNKGNFPGRFSGRQFSNSRSEMNVSTLELGDSALYLCASSSGQYNEQFFGPGTRLTVL.

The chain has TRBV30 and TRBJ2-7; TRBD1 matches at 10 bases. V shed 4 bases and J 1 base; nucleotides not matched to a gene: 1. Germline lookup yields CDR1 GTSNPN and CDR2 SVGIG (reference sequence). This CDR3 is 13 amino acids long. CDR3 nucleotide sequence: TGTGCCTGGATGGGACAGGGGTCCTACGAGCAGTACTTC. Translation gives CAWMGQGSYEQYF.